This T cell receptor beta chain was retrieved from a study of metastatic and nonmetastatic thyroid tumors. The germline V gene encodes CDR1 SGHAT and CDR2 FQNNGV. Trimming took 3 bases from V and 8 from J, leaving 10 bases between them. The CDR3 is 13 amino acids. TCRdb redid the clone calls on the PCR reads using MiXCR. This table holds roughly 53,000 clones, 20% found once. Patients had received no treatment of any kind before thyroid surgery. This clone came up many times. The sequence was collected from a female donor with papillary thyroid cancer or a benign thyroid nodule (not recorded which). Some clones in this sample may be carry-over from other donors' samples. Sequencing was done on a sample of blood. The chain uses TRBV11-2 and TRBJ1-4, with D hard to call. CDR3: CASSLERGEKLFF. The CDR3 bases are TGTGCCAGCAGCTTGGAAAGAGGGGAAAAACTGTTTTTT.